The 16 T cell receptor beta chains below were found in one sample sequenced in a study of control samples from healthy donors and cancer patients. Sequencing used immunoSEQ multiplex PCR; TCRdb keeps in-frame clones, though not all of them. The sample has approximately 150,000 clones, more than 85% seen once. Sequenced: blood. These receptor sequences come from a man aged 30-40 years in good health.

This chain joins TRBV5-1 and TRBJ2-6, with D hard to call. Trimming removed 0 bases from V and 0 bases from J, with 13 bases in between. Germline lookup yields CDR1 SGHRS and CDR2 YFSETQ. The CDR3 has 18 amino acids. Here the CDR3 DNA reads TGCGCCAGCAGCTTGGCCAGGCCGATGCGCTCTGGGGCCAACGTCCTGACTTTC. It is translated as CASSLARPMRSGANVLTF.

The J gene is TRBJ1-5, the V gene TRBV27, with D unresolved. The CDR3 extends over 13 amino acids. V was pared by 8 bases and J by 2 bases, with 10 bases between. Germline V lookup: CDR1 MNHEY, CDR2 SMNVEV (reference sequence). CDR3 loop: CASRRGRNQPQHF. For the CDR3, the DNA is TGTGCCAGCCGCCGTGGGCGCAATCAGCCCCAGCATTTT.

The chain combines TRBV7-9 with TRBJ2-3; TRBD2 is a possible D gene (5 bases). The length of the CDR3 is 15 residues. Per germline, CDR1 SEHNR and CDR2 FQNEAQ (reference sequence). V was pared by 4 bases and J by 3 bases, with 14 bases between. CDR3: CASSSGLAETDTQYF. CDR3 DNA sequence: TGTGCCAGCAGCTCTGGACTGGCGGAAACAGATACGCAGTATTTT.

CDR3 in DNA: TGTGCCAGCAGATCCGATCTTTCAGGGGTTAAGCATTTT. This translates into CASRSDLSGVKHF. The chain uses TRBV28 and TRBJ1-5; D possibly corresponds to TRBD1 (6 bases). CDR3 length: 13 residues. The germline V and J ends were trimmed by 6 bases and 14 bases, with 20 bases remaining between them. The V gene's germline CDR1 is MDHEN and CDR2 SYDVKM.

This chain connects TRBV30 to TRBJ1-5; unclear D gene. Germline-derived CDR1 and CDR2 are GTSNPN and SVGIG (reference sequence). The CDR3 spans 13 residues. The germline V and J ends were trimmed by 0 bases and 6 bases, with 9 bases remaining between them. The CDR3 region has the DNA TGTGCCTGGAGTGTGAAGGGTCCTCAGCCCCAGCATTTT. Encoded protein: CAWSVKGPQPQHF.

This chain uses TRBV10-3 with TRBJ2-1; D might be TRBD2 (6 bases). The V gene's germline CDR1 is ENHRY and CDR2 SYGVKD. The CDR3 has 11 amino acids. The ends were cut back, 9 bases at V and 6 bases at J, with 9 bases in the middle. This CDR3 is CAIVGGNEQFF. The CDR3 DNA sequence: TGTGCCATTGTCGGGGGCAATGAGCAGTTCTTC.

CDR3 sequence: CASSQGGTNTGELFF. CDR3 nucleotide sequence: TGTGCCAGCAGCCAAGGGGGGACAAACACCGGGGAGCTGTTTTTT. The V call is TRBV4-2, the J call TRBJ2-2; a weak D match, TRBD1 (6 bases). The germline V gene has CDR1 LGHNA and CDR2 YNFKEQ. Trimming took 1 base from V and 2 from J, leaving 8 bases between them. There are 15 residues in the CDR3.

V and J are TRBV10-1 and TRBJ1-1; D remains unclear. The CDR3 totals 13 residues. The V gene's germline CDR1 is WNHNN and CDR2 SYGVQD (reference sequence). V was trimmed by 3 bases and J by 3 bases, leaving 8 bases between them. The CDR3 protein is CASSDNRDTEAFF. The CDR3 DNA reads TGCGCCAGCAGTGACAACCGGGACACTGAAGCTTTCTTT.

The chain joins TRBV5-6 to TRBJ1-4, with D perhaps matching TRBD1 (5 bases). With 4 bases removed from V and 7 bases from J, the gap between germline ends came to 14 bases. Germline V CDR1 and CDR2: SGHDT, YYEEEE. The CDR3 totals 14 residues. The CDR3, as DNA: TGTGCCAGCAGCCCCCCGTGGGGCCGTGAAAAACTGTTTTTT. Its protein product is CASSPPWGREKLFF.

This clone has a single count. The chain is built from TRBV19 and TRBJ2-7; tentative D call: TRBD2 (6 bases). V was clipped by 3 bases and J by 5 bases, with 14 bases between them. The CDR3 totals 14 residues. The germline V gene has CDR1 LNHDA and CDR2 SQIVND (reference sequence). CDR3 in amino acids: CASSISRDFDEQYF. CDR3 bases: TGTGCCAGTAGTATCTCCCGGGACTTCGACGAGCAGTACTTC.

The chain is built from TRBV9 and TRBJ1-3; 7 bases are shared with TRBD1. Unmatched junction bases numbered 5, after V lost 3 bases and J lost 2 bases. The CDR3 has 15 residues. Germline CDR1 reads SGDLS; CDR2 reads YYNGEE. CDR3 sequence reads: CASSGTQGAGNTIYF. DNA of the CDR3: TGTGCCAGCAGCGGCACCCAGGGGGCTGGAAACACCATATATTTT.

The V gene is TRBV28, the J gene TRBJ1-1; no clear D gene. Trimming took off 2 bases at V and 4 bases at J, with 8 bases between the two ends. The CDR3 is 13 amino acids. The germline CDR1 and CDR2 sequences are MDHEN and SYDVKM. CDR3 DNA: TGTGCCAGCAGTTTAATGGGGAGCACTGAAGCTTTCTTT. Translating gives CASSLMGSTEAFF.

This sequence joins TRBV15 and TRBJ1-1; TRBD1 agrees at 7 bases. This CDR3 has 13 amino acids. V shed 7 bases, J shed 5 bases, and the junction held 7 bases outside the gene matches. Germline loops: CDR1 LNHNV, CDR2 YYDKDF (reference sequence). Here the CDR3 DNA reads TGTGCCACCACCATTTACAGGGGAACTGAAGCTTTCTTT. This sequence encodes CATTIYRGTEAFF.

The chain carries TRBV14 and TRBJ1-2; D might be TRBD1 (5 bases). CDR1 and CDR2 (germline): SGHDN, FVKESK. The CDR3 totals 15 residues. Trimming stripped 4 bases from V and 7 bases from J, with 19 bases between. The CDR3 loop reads CASSRIGTEASGYTF. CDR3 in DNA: TGTGCCAGCAGCCGCATCGGGACGGAAGCTTCTGGCTACACCTTC.

The CDR3 loop is CASSERAVYYEQYF. The DNA for the CDR3 is TGTGCCAGCAGTGAAAGGGCAGTTTACTACGAGCAGTACTTC. The chain is built from TRBV2 and TRBJ2-7; no clear D gene. Germline V gives CDR1 SNHLY, CDR2 FYNNEI. The CDR3 is 14 amino acids. V shed 2 bases and J shed 3 bases, with 11 bases lying between them.

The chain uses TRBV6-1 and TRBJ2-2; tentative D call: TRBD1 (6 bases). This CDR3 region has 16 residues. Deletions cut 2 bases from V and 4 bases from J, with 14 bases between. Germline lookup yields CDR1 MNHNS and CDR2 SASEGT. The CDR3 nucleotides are TGTGCCAGCAGTGAACCGTTGGGGGCGAGCACCGGGGAGCTGTTTTTT. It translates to CASSEPLGASTGELFF.